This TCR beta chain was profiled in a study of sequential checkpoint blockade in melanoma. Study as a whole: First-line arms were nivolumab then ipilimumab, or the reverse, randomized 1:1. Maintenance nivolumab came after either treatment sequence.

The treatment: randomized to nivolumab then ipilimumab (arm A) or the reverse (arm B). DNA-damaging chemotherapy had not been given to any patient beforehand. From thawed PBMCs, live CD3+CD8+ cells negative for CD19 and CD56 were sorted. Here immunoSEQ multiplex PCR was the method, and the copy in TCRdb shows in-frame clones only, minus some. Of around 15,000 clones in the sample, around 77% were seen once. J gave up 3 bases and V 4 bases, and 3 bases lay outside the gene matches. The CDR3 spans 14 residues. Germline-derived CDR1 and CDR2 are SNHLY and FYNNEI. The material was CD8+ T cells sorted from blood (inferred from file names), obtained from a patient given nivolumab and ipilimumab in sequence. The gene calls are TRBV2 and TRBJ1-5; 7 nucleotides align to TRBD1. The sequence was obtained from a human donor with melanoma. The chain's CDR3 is CASSADRVNQPQHF. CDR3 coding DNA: TGTGCCAGCAGTGCTGACAGGGTCAATCAGCCCCAGCATTTT.